Listed below are T cell receptor beta chains from one sample, sequenced in a study of blood T cell repertoires in COVID-19. Data came from immunoSEQ multiplex PCR; TCRdb stores just in-frame clones and leaves some out. The table has over 75,000 clones, 80% seen once. Specimen: peripheral blood. These receptors were taken from a woman between 70 and 85 years old with acute or convalescent COVID-19. Both conserved end residues are part of each CDR3.

J gene | V gene | CDR3 protein
TRBJ1-2 | TRBV30 | CAWSVWGGGDGYTF
TRBJ2-7 | TRBV7-6 | CASSLGGTAKGGVKWYEQYF
TRBJ2-5 | TRBV5-4 | CASSLEMGGRLYQETQYF
TRBJ2-3 | TRBV6-5 | CASSYWASGGTDTQYF
TRBJ2-1 | TRBV4-3 | CASSQEDTQYNEQFF
TRBJ1-2 | TRBV24-1 | CATSDFPGGYTF
TRBJ1-5 | TRBV30 | CAWSGDRPNQPQHF
TRBJ1-2 | TRBV18 | CASSPEGALRKNYGYTF
TRBJ2-7 | TRBV6-6 | CASSYRTGASSYEQYF
TRBJ1-2 | TRBV4-3 | CASSQDWAQWYGYTF
TRBJ2-7 | TRBV30 | CAWSVLSSYEQYF
TRBJ1-5 | TRBV2 | CASSYRDTDQPQHF
TRBJ1-1 | TRBV29-1 | CSVGPGGTEAFF
TRBJ1-1 | TRBV29-1 | CSAINGLSNTEAFF
TRBJ1-1 | TRBV6-5 | CASKRERWANTEAFF
TRBJ1-4 | TRBV7-9 | CASSLAGVANEKLFF
TRBJ2-7 | TRBV3-1/TRBV3-2 | CASSQTTGGRHYEQYF
TRBJ2-1 | TRBV19 | CASSIGIHNEQFF
TRBJ2-7 | TRBV20-1 | CSAISFPEQYF
TRBJ2-1 | TRBV4-2 | CASSQDGTGGGNEQFF
TRBJ2-1 | TRBV30 | CAWSEVLAGEGNEQFF
TRBJ1-1 | TRBV4-3 | CASSQEFRQGLTEAFF
TRBJ2-2 | TRBV9 | CASSQDRTYTGELFF
TRBJ2-1 | TRBV28 | CASSPSRLAGGFSYNEQFF
TRBJ1-4 | TRBV4-2 | CASSLQEGTNEKLFF
TRBJ2-1 | TRBV2 | CASKRYLGLAFNEQFF
TRBJ1-5 | TRBV6-5 | CASRPDRGTNQPQHF
TRBJ2-5 | TRBV5-1 | CASSRTGNHFLETQYF
TRBJ2-3 | TRBV6-1 | CASSEGWASGRYWGTDTQYF
TRBJ1-1 | TRBV6-2/TRBV6-3 | CASSRHGQLNTEAFF
TRBJ1-3 | TRBV5-1 | CASSETVAGNTIYF
TRBJ2-3 | TRBV7-2 | CASSLASGRSDTQYF
TRBJ2-1 | TRBV29-1 | CSVDRTSGSYNEQFF
TRBJ1-1 | TRBV3-1/TRBV3-2 | CASSQNPGLNTEAFF
TRBJ1-4 | TRBV5-1 | CASSPRTGWNEKLFF
TRBJ2-1 | TRBV7-6 | CASSLAPIAARSYNEQFF
TRBJ2-7 | TRBV6-5 | CASSSGLAGGPGEQYF
TRBJ1-1 | TRBV18 | CASSPLAQGVTEAFF
TRBJ2-3 | TRBV28 | CASSPLTGSTDTQYF
TRBJ1-2 | TRBV11-2 | CASSLLAGQGIYGYTF
TRBJ2-2 | TRBV5-1 | CASREATINTGELFF
TRBJ2-5 | TRBV5-1 | CASSSTSGGQETQYF
TRBJ2-7 | TRBV7-9 | CASSLRDSYEQYF
TRBJ1-4 | TRBV6-5 | CASSSAGSSNEKLFF
TRBJ2-1 | TRBV5-1 | CASSLRTGDDEQFF
TRBJ1-5 | TRBV30 | CAWSVTGGNQPQHF
TRBJ1-1 | TRBV6-5 | CASRKLRLNTEAFF
TRBJ2-2 | TRBV4-1 | CASSQLTRADTGELFF
TRBJ2-6 | TRBV11-2 | CASSLAPIGSGANVLTF
TRBJ2-7 | TRBV29-1 | CSVRTAYEQYF
TRBJ1-2 | TRBV20-1 | CSALQGPGYTF
TRBJ2-7 | TRBV11-2 | CASSLDWAGPTYEQYF
TRBJ2-3 | TRBV6-5 | CASSYKGAGLEDTQYF
TRBJ2-2 | TRBV7-6 | CASSRTGVNTGELFF
TRBJ1-1 | TRBV12-3/TRBV12-4 | CASNFLAGAEAFF
TRBJ2-3 | TRBV5-1 | CASSWTGVGTDTQYF